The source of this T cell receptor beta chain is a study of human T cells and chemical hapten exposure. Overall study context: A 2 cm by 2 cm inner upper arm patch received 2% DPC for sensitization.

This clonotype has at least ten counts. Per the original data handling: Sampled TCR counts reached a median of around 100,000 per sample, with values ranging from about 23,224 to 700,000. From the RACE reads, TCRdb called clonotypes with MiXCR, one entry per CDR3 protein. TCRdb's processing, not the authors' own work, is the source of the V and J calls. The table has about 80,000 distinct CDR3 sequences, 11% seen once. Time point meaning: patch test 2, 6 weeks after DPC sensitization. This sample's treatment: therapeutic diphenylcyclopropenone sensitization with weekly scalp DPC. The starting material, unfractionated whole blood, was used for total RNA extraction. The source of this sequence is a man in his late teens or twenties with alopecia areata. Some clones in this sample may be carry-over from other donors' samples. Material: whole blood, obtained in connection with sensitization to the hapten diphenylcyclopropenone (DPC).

The CDR3 nucleotides read TGTGCCAGCAGCCAAACAGGCACCTTGAGTACCTTC. It is translated as CASSQTGTLSTF. The rearrangement links TRBV3-1 to TRBJ1-2, with D possibly matching TRBD1 (5 bases). The CDR3 sequence is 12 residues long. Deletions cut 2 bases from V and 14 bases from J, with 15 bases between. The germline V gene has CDR1 LGHDT and CDR2 YNNKEL (reference sequence).